This T cell receptor (beta chain) was observed in a study of T cells in Graves' hyperthyroidism and ophthalmopathy. Study outcomes and limitations: The model forecast ophthalmopathy, anticipating it by a median roughly 6.5 months before onset.

This CDR3 spans 14 amino acids. Germline V CDR1 and CDR2: MGHDK, SYGVNS. Trimming stripped 8 bases from V and 3 bases from J, with 17 bases between. This clonotype occurred many times. Its antigen remains unidentified. TCR beta CDR3 regions were amplified from RNA. Carried out on the TCR CDR3, a first-round RT-PCR used the HTBI primer set. From the multiplex PCR reads, TCRdb called clonotypes with MiXCR, one entry per CDR3 protein. The sample has 480,000 or so distinct CDR3 sequences; 40% to 55% are singletons. Based on clinical symptoms, serum thyroxine and TRAb, thyroid ultrasound and orbital computed tomography, diagnoses were reached.

This sequence was found in an adult woman with Graves' disease, either hyperthyroidism or ophthalmopathy (not recorded which). The chain couples TRBV25-1 to TRBJ2-7, with D hard to call. The sequencing sample was made of peripheral blood or thyroid tissue (not recorded which). The CDR3 nucleotides read TGTGCCAGCTCCTCGGGTGGGGTCCGCTACGAGCAGTACTTC. Translated: CASSSGGVRYEQYF.